A selection of T cell receptor beta chains follows, all from one sample in a study of blood T cells in healthy people across ages. TCRdb recomputed calls from the 5' RACE reads with MiXCR, one row per CDR3 protein. The sample contains roughly 830,000 distinct CDR3 sequences, approximately 67% of which appear only once. The sequencing sample was made of blood. The receptors shown here come from a man aged 25-45 years in good health. CDR3s include the opening cysteine and the closing phenylalanine or tryptophan. A D gene is named only where the DNA matches it firmly.

TRBV28	NA	CASSFDSNEQFF
TRBV3-1	TRBD2	CASSLRLADYNEQFF
TRBV11-3	TRBD1	CASSLAQGRVQYF
TRBV12-3/TRBV12-4	NA	CASSLGGKRLGTQYF
TRBV18	NA	CASSQVRTDTQYF
TRBV2	NA	CASSEWQSSYEQYF
TRBV29-1	NA	CSAHGAAYNEQFF
TRBV28	NA	CASSLSFAYEQYF
TRBV7-2	TRBD2	CASSFLDGGVKYEQYF
TRBV10-3	NA	CAIDGRGGGNYGYTF
TRBV4-2	NA	CASSQDPRTGTYEQYF
TRBV25-1	NA	CASSGRGLDEQYF
TRBV29-1	NA	CSAWTATNYGYTF
TRBV7-3	NA	CASSDSGVLNTEAFF
TRBV28	TRBD2	CASSPGTSGGGWFYNEQFF
TRBV28	TRBD2	CASNTLAGGKETQYF
TRBV25-1	NA	CASSPGGGYYGYTF
TRBV7-2	NA	CASSLDYFSGANVLTF
TRBV5-1	NA	CASSLEGVTEAFF
TRBV20-1	NA	CSALDLAKNIQYF
TRBV29-1	TRBD1	CSAASGQTNYGYTF
TRBV6-2/TRBV6-3	NA	CASASGKGSETQYF
TRBV27	TRBD1	CASSRTGSFSYGYTF
TRBV29-1	TRBD1	CSVDRAGEQYF
TRBV18	NA	CASSPTQSRSSYEQYF
TRBV6-1	NA	CASSENRGTYEQYF
TRBV28	NA	CASSRPGHKNTEAFF
TRBV20-1	NA	CSAANLGGETQYF
TRBV7-2	NA	CASSGMDSSYEQYF
TRBV9	NA	CASSVGTGEQYF
TRBV28	NA	CASSLRGGYLGELFF
TRBV2	NA	CASSEGRLAPLHEQFF
TRBV5-1	TRBD2	CASGRTSGDNEQFF
TRBV29-1	NA	CSVPDWSDGYTF
TRBV6-5	TRBD1	CASSEGQGSEQYF
TRBV4-3	NA	CASSQEVSRAYEQYF
TRBV5-5	NA	CASSLDWGTGELFF
TRBV20-1	NA	CSARVPAGVSYEQYF
TRBV10-3	TRBD1	CAISATRQGDEQYF
TRBV20-1	NA	CSARDPTGLNEQYF
TRBV6-2/TRBV6-3	NA	CASSIAGRELFF
TRBV15	NA	CATSRVGRGGEQYF
TRBV28	NA	CASRRASTDTQYF
TRBV5-1	TRBD2	CASKRTIAGVNEQYF
TRBV10-3	NA	CAIRTGTDTQYF
TRBV7-9	NA	CASSLQQNYGYTF
TRBV6-5	NA	CASSYRPSGANVLTF
TRBV28	TRBD1	CASSGDRAVSYEQYF